The 20 T cell receptor beta chains below all came from one sample that was sequenced in a study of shared clonotypes between healthy human individuals. It was CD45RO-negative cells, positively selected for CCR7, that made up naive CD8 cells, with terminally differentiated effector memory CD45RA+ cells excluded. Only in-frame clones appear in the TCRdb table, and some are missing; sequencing was by immunoSEQ multiplex PCR. Counted here are roughly 2.1 million clones, about 93% occurring once; the ten biggest clones make up 1.5% to 2%. Sequenced material: naive CD8+ T cells from PBMCs. The receptors shown here come from a man younger than 30 in good health. Some clones in this sample may be carry-over from other donors' samples.

The chain links TRBV14 to TRBJ2-1; 10 bases map to TRBD2. This CDR3 is built from 17 residues. J was trimmed by 0 bases and V by 4 bases; bases with no gene match: 6. Germline assignment: CDR1 SGHDN and CDR2 FVKESK. The CDR3 nucleotides read TGTGCCAGCAGCCGGAATAGCGGGAGGAGCTCCTACAATGAGCAGTTCTTC. Translating gives CASSRNSGRSSYNEQFF.

The chain uses TRBV6-5 and TRBJ2-1, with D possibly matching TRBD2 (6 bases). Germline loops: CDR1 MNHEY, CDR2 SVGAGI. The V end lost 0 bases, the J end lost 2 bases, and 11 bases lay between the germline ends. CDR3 size: 16 residues. CDR3 protein: CASSYSTGEAYNEQFF. CDR3 nucleotide sequence: TGTGCCAGCAGTTACTCGACTGGGGAGGCCTACAATGAGCAGTTCTTC.

In DNA form, the CDR3 reads TGTGCCAGCTGTAGGACTAGCGGGAGCCTGTACGAGCAGTACTTC. Translating gives CASCRTSGSLYEQYF. This chain joins TRBV2 and TRBJ2-7; 13 nucleotides match TRBD2. Looked up from germline, CDR1 is SNHLY and CDR2 is FYNNEI. After removal of 8 bases from V and 4 bases from J, the junction contained 8 bases not matched to a gene. The CDR3 sequence is 15 residues long.

The chain links TRBV7-8 to TRBJ2-2, with no clear D. CDR1 and CDR2 from the germline V gene are SGHVS and FQNEAQ. The CDR3 length is 15 residues. The V end was cut by 5 bases, the J end by 1 base, with 11 bases between. For the CDR3, the DNA is TGTGCCAGCAGCCCCCCCCCGGGGAACACCGGGGAGCTGTTTTTT. Protein product: CASSPPPGNTGELFF.

This chain links TRBV9 with TRBJ2-1, with a possible D match to TRBD2 (6 bases). Trimming left V 2 bases short and J 0 bases short, with 15 bases between. The germline V gene encodes CDR1 SGDLS and CDR2 YYNGEE. The CDR3 has 17 residues. For the CDR3, the DNA is TGTGCCAGCAGCGTCGAACGATGGAGGGGCTCCTACAATGAGCAGTTCTTC. This translates into CASSVERWRGSYNEQFF.

CDR3 nucleotides: TGCGCCAGCAGCCCCAGGAGGGGGACCGGGGAGCTGTTTTTT. It yields the protein CASSPRRGTGELFF. This sequence joins TRBV4-3 and TRBJ2-2; D tentatively reads TRBD1 or TRBD2 (6 bases each). Trimming shortened V by 4 bases and J by 5 bases, and 11 bases separated the two germline ends. Per germline, CDR1 LGHNA and CDR2 YSLEER. This CDR3 has 14 amino acids.

About this clone: Other DNA sequences in the same sample also yield this CDR3. The chain employs TRBV4-2 and TRBJ2-7; D may correspond to TRBD1 or TRBD2 (5 bases each). This CDR3 is built from 14 residues. The germline gives CDR1 LGHNA, CDR2 YNFKEQ. V gave up 0 bases and J gave up 4 bases, with 10 bases separating them. CDR3 DNA: TGTGCCAGCAGCCAAGATCGGGGCTCTTACGAGCAGTACTTC. It yields the protein CASSQDRGSYEQYF.

This chain joins TRBV19 and TRBJ2-1, with D perhaps being TRBD1 or TRBD2 (6 bases each). Trimming pared 8 bases from V and 3 bases from J, leaving 14 bases between. CDR1 and CDR2 from the germline V gene are LNHDA and SQIVND (reference sequence). The CDR3 covers 14 residues. CDR3 region: CASQNRDFYNEQFF. The CDR3 DNA sequence: TGTGCCAGTCAAAACAGGGACTTCTACAATGAGCAGTTCTTC.

The chain links TRBV28 to TRBJ2-7; D uncertain. In germline, CDR1 is MDHEN, CDR2 SYDVKM. Trimming left V 2 bases short and J 6 bases short, with 8 bases between. There are 12 residues in the CDR3. The CDR3 coding sequence is TGTGCCAGCAGTTTAACTCCGTTCGAGCAGTACTTC. Protein sequence: CASSLTPFEQYF.

The chain recombines TRBV19 with TRBJ2-2; TRBD2 is a possible D gene (5 bases). Germline V CDR1 and CDR2: LNHDA, SQIVND (reference sequence). Deletions cut 3 bases from V and 3 bases from J, with 11 bases between. The CDR3 is made up of 15 amino acids. The CDR3 region has the DNA TGTGCCAGTAGTATCCCGGGATGGGACACCGGGGAGCTGTTTTTT. Encoded protein: CASSIPGWDTGELFF.

The chain joins TRBV11-2 to TRBJ2-7; D unclear. From germline, CDR1 is SGHAT and CDR2 FQNNGV. V was trimmed by 4 bases and J by 2 bases, leaving 6 bases between them. CDR3 length equals 12 residues. CDR3 residues: CASSYRTYEQYF. CDR3 DNA sequence: TGTGCCAGCAGCTACCGTACCTACGAGCAGTACTTC.

The genes are TRBV28 and TRBJ1-1; possibly TRBD1 for D (6 bases). Germline CDR1 MDHEN, CDR2 SYDVKM. CDR3 length: 16 residues. V was clipped by 4 bases and J by 3 bases, with 18 bases between them. The CDR3 here is CASSSLWGRVDTEAFF. CDR3 sequence (DNA): TGTGCCAGCAGTTCCCTATGGGGGCGGGTCGACACTGAAGCTTTCTTT.

J is TRBJ2-7 and V is TRBV6-5; a weak D match, TRBD1 (5 bases). This CDR3 is built from 14 residues. Germline V gene data show CDR1 as MNHEY and CDR2 as SVGAGI. Deletions cut 6 bases from V and 3 bases from J, with 15 bases between. CDR3 DNA: TGTGCCAGCAGCCCACGCGCAGGGTTCTACGAGCAGTACTTC. Its translation: CASSPRAGFYEQYF.

This rearrangement joins TRBV4-2 to TRBJ2-3; D call uncertain. The germline V gene encodes CDR1 LGHNA and CDR2 YNFKEQ. CDR3 size: 15 residues. Trimming took off 0 bases at V and 2 bases at J, with 9 bases between the two ends. The CDR3 is CASSQDFAITDTQYF. The CDR3 DNA is TGTGCCAGCAGCCAAGATTTCGCTATCACAGATACGCAGTATTTT.

A remark on this clone: Other DNA sequences in this specimen translate into the identical CDR3. The chain employs TRBV15 and TRBJ2-1; D is perhaps TRBD2 (5 bases). Germline lookup yields CDR1 LNHNV and CDR2 YYDKDF (reference sequence). The CDR3 length is 16 residues. The germline V and J ends were trimmed by 6 bases and 0 bases, with 15 bases remaining between them. Here the CDR3 reads CATSREAASSYNEQFF. CDR3 DNA sequence: TGTGCCACCAGTCGCGAAGCGGCAAGCTCCTACAATGAGCAGTTCTTC.

CDR3: CASSPGGVNTEAFF. In nucleotides, the CDR3 is TGTGCCAGCAGTCCCGGGGGGGTTAACACTGAAGCTTTCTTT. The chain uses TRBV27 and TRBJ1-1; D perhaps matches TRBD1 (5 bases). Germline values: CDR1 MNHEY, CDR2 SMNVEV (reference sequence). The V end lost 5 bases, the J end lost 2 bases, and 12 bases lay between the germline ends. The CDR3 sequence is 14 residues long.

This chain connects TRBV4-2 to TRBJ2-7; 8 bases align to TRBD2. Germline lookup yields CDR1 LGHNA and CDR2 YNFKEQ. The trim removed 0 bases at V and 3 bases at J, leaving 7 bases unmatched. The CDR3 contains 16 residues. The CDR3 loop reads CASSQEITSGLYEQYF. CDR3 coding DNA: TGTGCCAGCAGCCAAGAAATAACTAGCGGCCTCTACGAGCAGTACTTC.

This rearrangement joins TRBV27 to TRBJ2-5; D may be TRBD2 (7 bases). The germline CDR1 and CDR2 sequences are MNHEY and SMNVEV (reference sequence). Trimming left V 7 bases short and J 5 bases short, with 14 bases between. The CDR3 is 13 amino acids. In nucleotides, the CDR3 is TGTGCCAGCAATCGAAAGGGGGGGGAGACCCAGTACTTC. It codes for CASNRKGGETQYF.

The V call is TRBV28, the J call TRBJ2-7; tentatively, D is TRBD1 (6 bases). There are 12 residues in the CDR3. Germline V CDR1 and CDR2: MDHEN, SYDVKM. The V end lost 11 bases, the J end lost 4 bases, and 15 bases lay between the germline ends. In DNA form, the CDR3 reads TGTGCCGGGGGCCCCACGTCTTACGAGCAGTACTTC. Its protein product is CAGGPTSYEQYF.

The rearrangement joins TRBV10-2 to TRBJ2-1, with D unresolved. Per germline, CDR1 WSHSY and CDR2 SAAADI. Trimming left V 10 bases short and J 7 bases short, with 11 bases between. The CDR3 totals 11 residues. Here the CDR3 DNA reads TGCGCCATTTCCACACCGAATGAGCAGTTCTTC. It yields the protein CAISTPNEQFF.